This T cell receptor beta chain was documented in a study of T cell repertoires in cytomegalovirus infection (dated by TCRdb to about 2019). A note on the overall study: The HLA type of each donor mattered for the analysis, because public TCR beta signatures pointed to carriage of CMV infection along with the matching HLA type.

In regard to this clonotype: Its antigen target is currently unknown. Per-base qualities were not stored, and no clone one base away is much larger.

The study at large found these results: The ex vivo response was dominated by HLA-C-restricted CMV-specific TCR beta clonotypes, and the single most frequent clonotype in two of eight donors was supplied by these HLA-C-restricted clonotypes. In both this cohort and an independent roughly 400-donor cohort, the cumulative frequency of public TCR beta family members distinguished carriers of CMV infection plus the relevant HLA type.

The sequencing machine was an Illumina HiSeq 1500. TCRdb trimmed the raw reads at Q25, called clones with MiXCR and kept productive beta chains. Identical CDR3 proteins give one entry, which carries the most common genes and DNA. Here the sample has 310,000 or so distinct CDR3 sequences; about 25% occur a single time. The ten largest clonotypes hold roughly 14% of the sample. This receptor was obtained from a human donor in good health (CMV status not recorded). Some clones in this sample may be carry-over from other donors' samples. Sample: PBMCs.

The DNA sequence reads TGCAGTGCCGGAAAAGTTCGGTTCTTC. It is translated as CSAGKVRFF. The rearrangement combines TRBV20-1 with TRBJ2-1; the D gene lacks a confident call. From the cysteine through the phenylalanine, the CDR3 covers 9 amino acids. Solely the CDR3 DNA is kept, with 27 bases framed from the first base. Cut back by 6 bases and 15 bases, the V and J ends lie 12 bases apart. The germline V gene (reference sequence) sets CDR1 to DFQATT and CDR2 to SNEGSKA.